This TCR beta chain was sequenced during a study of control samples from healthy donors and cancer patients. Sequencing used immunoSEQ multiplex PCR; TCRdb keeps in-frame clones, though not all of them. Of about 110,000 clones in the sample, 70% to 85% are singletons; the top ten hold 6% to 8%. This CDR3 region has 17 residues. The ends lost 4 bases at V and 5 bases at J; junction bases unmatched: 14. Germline V lookup: CDR1 SGHTA, CDR2 FQGNSA. The clonotype was recovered from a man aged 18 to 35 in good health. The source material was blood. V and J are TRBV7-2 and TRBJ2-3; 8 bases match TRBD2. CDR3 residues: CASSSGGVASRRDTQYF. The CDR3 DNA follows: TGTGCCAGCAGCTCCGGGGGGGTAGCATCCCGGAGAGATACGCAGTATTTT.